This T cell receptor (beta chain) was obtained from a study of T cell repertoires and HLA-DP antigens. Study summary: CD4+ T cells were cocultured with HeLa cells expressing HLA-DP. Donor ages ranged from 18-to-29 to 60-to-69; two men, one woman. General observations from the study: Average cumulative frequency of previously undetected clones was 36.3% against one allele and 45% to 65% against the other.

As to this clone: Its antigen is unknown.

The primer mix covered 54 TRBV segments and 13 TRBJ segments. TCRdb's table, derived via immunoSEQ multiplex PCR, lists solely in-frame clones and lacks some. The sample holds 65,000 to 95,000 clones, roughly 75% seen once. Per the germline V gene, CDR1 is SEHNR and CDR2 is FQNEAQ (reference sequence). The CDR3 runs 15 residues. J was trimmed by 4 bases and V by 1 base; bases with no gene match: 6. The source of this sequence is a man aged 55 to 70 in good health and CMV-seronegative. This chain links TRBV7-9 with TRBJ2-7, with 8 bases matching TRBD2. Sample: CD4+ T cells from PBMCs. The CDR3: CASSLGGLGQYEQYF. Written as DNA, the CDR3 is TGTGCCAGCAGCTTAGGGGGACTAGGACAGTACGAGCAGTACTTC.